The clone carrying this T cell receptor (beta chain) has more than one count but fewer than ten. Its specificity is not known. iRepertoire HTBI primers and Arm-PCR of CDR3 regions built TCR beta libraries. Using its own MiXCR run on the multiplex PCR reads, TCRdb lists one record per CDR3 protein. The repertoire has under 700,000 distinct CDR3 sequences, 15% to 20% of them found once; the top ten carry more than 20%. Time point described: newly diagnosed GD, antithyroid drugs for less than 3 months. PBMC RNA served as the TCR library source. Collection of peripheral blood (around 10 milliliters) was done using EDTA tubes. This sample is part of a study of regulatory T cells in long-lasting Graves disease. Study outcomes and limitations: Graves' patients with persistent disease showed TCR diversity lower than patients newly diagnosed. Patients with persistent disease showed a bias toward TRBV28, TRBJ1-2 and TRBJ2-5.

The CDR3 length is 14 residues. V lost 1 base and J lost 5, with 6 bases in between. Per the germline V gene, CDR1 is LGHDT and CDR2 is YNNKEL (reference sequence). The same specimen was also included in a second study, on T cells in Graves' hyperthyroidism and ophthalmopathy. That report adds: Stability of Graves' hyperthyroidism was defined as absent ophthalmopathy progression within 18 months.

J is TRBJ1-6 and V is TRBV3-1; D is unresolved. The TCR originated in a woman aged 40-60 years with Graves disease. Specimen: peripheral blood mononuclear cells (PBMCs), collected at new diagnosis, from a patient treated with antithyroid drugs. CDR3 DNA sequence: TGTGCCAGCAGCCAAGTACCGAATAATTCACCCCTCCACTTT. Its translation is CASSQVPNNSPLHF. The full variable domain, with the rest looked up from reference TRBV3-1 and TRBJ1-6, is DTAVSQTPKYLVTQMGNDKSIKCEQNLGHDTMYWYKQDSKKFLKIMFSYNNKELIINETVPNRFSPKSPDKAHLNLHINSLELGDSAVYFCASSQVPNNSPLHFGNGTRLTVT.